Listed below are T cell receptor beta chains from one sample, sequenced in a study of shared clonotypes between healthy human individuals. The repertoire was sequenced with immunoSEQ multiplex PCR; TCRdb's copy has only in-frame clones and lacks some. The sample lists around 2.5 million clones, roughly 93% occurring once. The material sequenced was naive CD4+ T cells from PBMCs. The source is a man aged 18 to 29 in good health. Some clones in this sample may be carry-over from other donors' samples. The CDR3 runs from the conserved cysteine through the conserved F or W. The D gene is left open where the match is weak. Expanded clones are given a class, and other clones once, few, many or no size at all.

V	D	size	length	J	DNA	CDR3
TRBV5-6	NA	NA	15	TRBJ2-1	TGTGCCAGCAGCCGGAGGGCTTTTGGGGGCAATGAGCAGTTCTTC	CASSRRAFGGNEQFF
TRBV5-1	TRBD2	NA	15	TRBJ2-5	TGCGCCAGCAGCGAAAACCCTAGCGGGGGTGAGACCCAGTACTTC	CASSENPSGGETQYF
TRBV5-1	TRBD2	NA	17	TRBJ2-2	TGCGCCAGCGCACTTCCGGGACTAGCGGATAACACCGGGGAGCTGTTTTTT	CASALPGLADNTGELFF
TRBV4-1	NA	NA	16	TRBJ1-1	TGCGCCAGCAGCCAAGGGTCAGGGCGGCTGAACACTGAAGCTTTCTTT	CASSQGSGRLNTEAFF
TRBV5-1	NA	NA	13	TRBJ2-7	TGCGCCAGCAGCTTGGTAGCGGCTCGGGAGCAGTACTTC	CASSLVAAREQYF
TRBV5-8	NA	NA	13	TRBJ1-5	TGTGCCAGCATTGGACAACTCAATCAGCCCCAGCATTTT	CASIGQLNQPQHF
TRBV18	NA	NA	14	TRBJ2-7	TGTGCCAGCTCACCAACACAGGTCATCTACGAGCAGTACTTC	CASSPTQVIYEQYF
TRBV6-6	NA	NA	13	TRBJ2-5	TGTGCCAGTCGACAGGCGAATAGGGAGACCCAGTACTTC	CASRQANRETQYF
TRBV5-1	TRBD2	once	15	TRBJ2-3	TGCGCCAGCAGCTTGACGGGAGGGCCCACAGATACGCAGTATTTT	CASSLTGGPTDTQYF
TRBV21-1	NA	NA	17	TRBJ2-2	TGTGCCAGCAGCCCAAGGACAGGGGGGCAAGACACCGGGGAGCTGTTTTTT	CASSPRTGGQDTGELFF
TRBV29-1	NA	NA	12	TRBJ1-5	TGCAGCGTTGGGGGGACAAATCAGCCCCAGCATTTT	CSVGGTNQPQHF
TRBV5-1	NA	NA	13	TRBJ2-5	TGCGCCAGCAGCCCGGAGGGGGCAGAGACCCAGTACTTC	CASSPEGAETQYF
TRBV18	TRBD1	NA	17	TRBJ1-1	TGTGCCAGCTCACCACCCAACAGGGGTTCCTTGAACACTGAAGCTTTCTTT	CASSPPNRGSLNTEAFF
TRBV9	NA	NA	13	TRBJ2-7	TGTGCCAGCAGCGTAGGCCTTTCCTACGAGCAGTACTTC	CASSVGLSYEQYF
TRBV5-4	TRBD2	NA	15	TRBJ2-1	TGTGCCAGCAGCTTGGCCGGGACTAGCGGGGGGGAGCAGTTCTTC	CASSLAGTSGGEQFF
TRBV30	NA	once	15	TRBJ1-3	TGTGCCTGGAACCCGGGACCAGGACGTGGAAACACCATATATTTT	CAWNPGPGRGNTIYF
TRBV30	TRBD1	NA	14	TRBJ2-2	TGTGCCTGGAGGCATACAGGGGGCACCGGGGAGCTGTTTTTT	CAWRHTGGTGELFF
TRBV7-2	TRBD2	NA	16	TRBJ2-7	TGTGCCAGCAGCTTCGGGACTAGCGGAATGCATTACGAGCAGTACTTC	CASSFGTSGMHYEQYF
TRBV7-9	TRBD2	NA	18	TRBJ2-7	TGTGCCAGCAGCTCCCTCGGCGGGGGAGACGGGACTCGTTACGAGCAGTACTTC	CASSSLGGGDGTRYEQYF
TRBV29-1	NA	NA	12	TRBJ2-7	TGCAGCGTTGAAGGGTATTACTACGAGCAGTACTTC	CSVEGYYYEQYF
TRBV19	TRBD2	NA	14	TRBJ2-1	TGTGCCAGTAGTATTGTGGGACTAGGGGGTGAGCAGTTCTTC	CASSIVGLGGEQFF
TRBV2	TRBD1	NA	12	TRBJ1-1	TGTGCCAGCAGTTCTGGACAGGGGGAAGCTTTCTTT	CASSSGQGEAFF
TRBV7-3	TRBD2	NA	15	TRBJ2-7	TGTGCCAGCAGCATGGCTAGCGGGGTCTCCTACGAGCAGTACTTC	CASSMASGVSYEQYF
TRBV2	NA	NA	12	TRBJ2-7	TGTGCCAGCAGGAGGACACTCTACGAGCAGTACTTC	CASRRTLYEQYF
TRBV9	TRBD1	NA	17	TRBJ2-2	TGTGCCAGCAGCCTAACATCGCGGACAGGGAACACCGGGGAGCTGTTTTTT	CASSLTSRTGNTGELFF
TRBV11-2	NA	NA	17	TRBJ2-2	TGTGCCAGCAGCTTAGGGCGGGGACAGACGAACACCGGGGAGCTGTTTTTT	CASSLGRGQTNTGELFF
TRBV27	NA	once	16	TRBJ2-6	TGTGCCAGCAGTTCCACGGGAGCCCCTGGGGCCAACGTCCTGACTTTC	CASSSTGAPGANVLTF
TRBV18	TRBD1	NA	15	TRBJ1-3	TGTGCCAGCTCACACGGACAGGGGAGTGGAAACACCATATATTTT	CASSHGQGSGNTIYF
TRBV6-1	NA	NA	19	TRBJ1-2	TGTGCCAGCAGTGAACGGGTGCGCGTGGGACGCTTTGCGGGCTATGGCTACACCTTC	CASSERVRVGRFAGYGYTF
TRBV19	TRBD1	NA	15	TRBJ1-5	TGTGCCAGTAGGCGGACAGGGTGGGATCGTCAGCCCCAGCATTTT	CASRRTGWDRQPQHF
TRBV5-1	TRBD1	NA	13	TRBJ1-1	TGCGCCAGCAGCTCAGGGGGCTGGACTGAAGCTTTCTTT	CASSSGGWTEAFF
TRBV5-4	TRBD1	few	15	TRBJ1-1	TGTGCCAGCAGCTCGGGACAGGGTGGGCGGACTGAAGCTTTCTTT	CASSSGQGGRTEAFF
TRBV15	NA	NA	14	TRBJ2-1	TGTGCCACCAGCATCAGCCGGTCCTACAATGAGCAGTTCTTC	CATSISRSYNEQFF
TRBV9	NA	NA	15	TRBJ1-4	TGTGCCAGCAGCGCCAGACACTCAACTAATGAAAAACTGTTTTTT	CASSARHSTNEKLFF
TRBV30	TRBD1	NA	12	TRBJ2-7	TGTGCCTGGAGGGCAGGGGGCTACGAGCAGTACTTC	CAWRAGGYEQYF
TRBV11-2	TRBD2	NA	17	TRBJ2-3	TGTGCCAGCAGCTTAAACCTACCGGGAGGGGGCACAGATACGCAGTATTTT	CASSLNLPGGGTDTQYF
TRBV28	NA	NA	15	TRBJ2-6	TGTGCCAGCAGGGCCAGGGGTGCTGGGGCCAACGTCCTGACTTTC	CASRARGAGANVLTF
TRBV27	TRBD1	NA	14	TRBJ2-7	TGTGCCAGCAAGACGATTCGGGACAGGTACGAGCAGTACTTC	CASKTIRDRYEQYF
TRBV10-3	TRBD1	NA	14	TRBJ2-7	TGTGCCATCAGCGCCCCGGGACAGGGTGGCGAGCAGTACTTC	CAISAPGQGGEQYF
TRBV14	NA	NA	15	TRBJ1-2	TGTGCCAGCAGCCGCTCTCGGGTCACCCTCTCTGGCTACACCTTC	CASSRSRVTLSGYTF
TRBV5-5	TRBD1	NA	16	TRBJ2-7	TGTGCCAGCAGCATCCGAGGACAGGGGATGGGGTACGAGCAGTACTTC	CASSIRGQGMGYEQYF
TRBV6-1	TRBD1	NA	14	TRBJ2-5	TGTGCCAGCAGTGAAGTAGGGGGCCGAGAGACCCAGTACTTC	CASSEVGGRETQYF
TRBV2	TRBD1	NA	13	TRBJ1-2	TGTGCCAGCAGTGACAGGGGGCTCGGTGGCTACACCTTC	CASSDRGLGGYTF
TRBV20-1	NA	NA	11	TRBJ1-1	TGCAGTGCTGGGGGAGTAGGTGAAGCTTTCTTT	CSAGGVGEAFF